This T cell receptor (beta chain) derives from a study of blood T cell repertoires in COVID-19. At the level of the study: Sites in the United States, Italy and Spain provided acute and convalescent COVID-19 samples. Sources were T cells, B-cell-depleted T cells, or PBMCs; the material itself was cDNA or gDNA.

CDR1 GTSNPN and CDR2 SVGIG come from the germline V gene (reference sequence). The CDR3 runs 14 residues. Trimming took off 0 bases at V and 5 bases at J, with 8 bases between the two ends. Authors' analysis steps: Counts of nucleated cells, estimated from reference gene primer amplification, were obtained. Produced via immunoSEQ multiplex PCR; TCRdb's table is partial and in-frame only. The V and J calls and clone size were taken over from that table, and D and trimming were inferred from the DNA. In the table there are fewer than 180,000 clones, 87% of which are singletons. This TCR derives from an older woman with active or convalescent COVID-19. Sequenced sample: peripheral blood. This chain connects TRBV30 to TRBJ1-6; D ambiguous. In nucleotides, the CDR3 is TGTGCCTGGAGTGTATCGGTGCATAATTCACCCCTCCACTTT. It translates to CAWSVSVHNSPLHF.